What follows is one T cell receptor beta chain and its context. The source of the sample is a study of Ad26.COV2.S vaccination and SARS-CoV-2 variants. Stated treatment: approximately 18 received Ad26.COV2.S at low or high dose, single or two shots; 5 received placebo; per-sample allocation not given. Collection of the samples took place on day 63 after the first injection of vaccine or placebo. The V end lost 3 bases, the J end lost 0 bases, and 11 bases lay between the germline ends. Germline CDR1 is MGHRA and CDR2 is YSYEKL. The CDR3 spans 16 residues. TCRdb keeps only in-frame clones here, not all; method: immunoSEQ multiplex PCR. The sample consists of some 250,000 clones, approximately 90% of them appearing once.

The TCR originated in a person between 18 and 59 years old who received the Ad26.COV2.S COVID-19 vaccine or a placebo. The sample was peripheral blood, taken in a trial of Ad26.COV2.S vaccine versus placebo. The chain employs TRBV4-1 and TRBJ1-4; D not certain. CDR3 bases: TGCGCCAGCAGCCATAGAGGCGGGGCAACTAATGAAAAACTGTTTTTT. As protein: CASSHRGGATNEKLFF.